The 21 T cell receptor beta chains listed next were all sequenced from one sample in a study of cytomegalovirus exposure and HLA in healthy donors. The PCR was carried out with 60 Vbeta primers and 13 Jbeta primers. TCRdb keeps only in-frame clones here, not all; method: immunoSEQ multiplex PCR. The sample has roughly 130,000 clones, 75% to 85% seen once; the top ten hold roughly 1.2%. The source material was PBMCs. These receptors were collected from a girl aged 2 to 10 in good health and CMV-seronegative.

This clone has only a few counts. This chain uses TRBV4-1 with TRBJ2-7, with D unresolved. This CDR3 spans 14 amino acids. Germline assignment: CDR1 MGHRA and CDR2 YSYEKL. V was pared by 1 base and J by 3 bases, with 10 bases between. CDR3 bases: TGCGCCAGCAGCCAAGGCGGTAAACTCTACGAGCAGTACTTC. This translates into CASSQGGKLYEQYF.

The chain links TRBV9 to TRBJ1-2; 7 bases match TRBD1. Germline trimming cut 3 bases from V and 8 bases from J; bases unmatched to any gene: 10. The CDR3 covers 14 residues. Germline V CDR1 and CDR2: SGDLS, YYNGEE. Written as DNA, the CDR3 is TGTGCCAGCAGCGCGCAGACAGGGATCGGGGGCTACACCTTC. Residues: CASSAQTGIGGYTF.

The chain has TRBV5-1 and TRBJ2-1; D is perhaps TRBD2 (5 bases). Looked up from germline, CDR1 is SGHRS and CDR2 is YFSETQ. The length of the CDR3 is 12 residues. Deletions cut 0 bases from V and 10 bases from J, with 8 bases between. The CDR3 protein is CASSLATGEQFF. Here the CDR3 DNA reads TGCGCCAGCAGCTTGGCTACGGGAGAGCAGTTCTTC.

The V gene is TRBV6-5, the J gene TRBJ2-2; possible D gene TRBD2, 6 bases. This CDR3 is 14 amino acids long. Trimming took 0 bases from V and 5 from J, leaving 7 bases between them. CDR1 and CDR2 (germline): MNHEY, SVGAGI. The DNA for the CDR3 is TGTGCCAGCAGTTACTCCCGGGGGACCGGGGAGCTGTTTTTT. Amino acid sequence: CASSYSRGTGELFF.

CDR3 protein: CASSSGTSPNEQFF. CDR3 DNA sequence: TGTGCCAGCTCTTCCGGGACTAGCCCGAATGAGCAGTTCTTC. The rearrangement uses TRBV18 and TRBJ2-1; 9 bases match TRBD2. The V gene end was trimmed by 6 bases and the J gene end by 7 bases; junction bases not matched to a gene: 7. Germline assignment: CDR1 KGHSH and CDR2 LQKENI. The CDR3 consists of 14 residues.

The rearrangement joins TRBV4-3 to TRBJ2-1; 7 bases fit TRBD2. With 1 base clipped from V and 3 bases from J, the junction kept 3 bases outside the gene matches. The CDR3 is 15 amino acids. CDR1 and CDR2 from the germline V gene are LGHNA and YSLEER. The CDR3: CASSQVSGVYNEQFF. CDR3 coding DNA: TGCGCCAGCAGCCAAGTCAGCGGGGTCTACAATGAGCAGTTCTTC.

Here the CDR3 reads CASSEDGPEEKLFF. The CDR3 DNA sequence: TGTGCCAGCAGTGAAGATGGCCCCGAAGAAAAACTGTTTTTT. The chain combines TRBV25-1 with TRBJ1-4; unclear D gene. V lost 2 bases to trimming and J lost 8 bases, with 12 bases between them. The CDR3 spans 14 residues. Germline CDR1 MGHDK, CDR2 SYGVNS.

The V and J genes are TRBV7-9 and TRBJ1-5, with D possibly matching TRBD1 (5 bases). Germline V gives CDR1 SEHNR, CDR2 FQNEAQ (reference sequence). The length of the CDR3 is 15 residues. Trimming cost V 1 base and J 7 bases, with 14 bases left between them. The CDR3 loop reads CASSLDGTMTQPQHF. The CDR3 DNA sequence: TGTGCCAGCAGCTTAGATGGGACTATGACCCAGCCCCAGCATTTT.

V is TRBV29-1 and J is TRBJ1-1, with 10 positions matching TRBD1. CDR3 length: 14 residues. After removal of 4 bases from V and 4 bases from J, the junction contained 6 bases not matched to a gene. Germline CDR1 reads SQVTM; CDR2 reads ANQGSEA. CDR3 sequence reads: CSVVTDRGATEAFF. The CDR3 nucleotides are TGCAGCGTTGTTACGGACAGGGGGGCCACTGAAGCTTTCTTT.

J is TRBJ1-1 and V is TRBV29-1; 7 bases match TRBD1. Trimming took 7 bases from V and 1 from J; bases not matched to a gene: 6. This CDR3 region has 13 residues. Germline CDR1 is SQVTM and CDR2 is ANQGSEA. CDR3 loop: CSARTGGNTEAFF. The CDR3 DNA reads TGCAGCGCCAGGACAGGCGGGAACACTGAAGCTTTCTTT. Together with reference TRBV29-1 and TRBJ1-1, the CDR3 gives the full variable domain: SAVISQKPSRDICQRGTSLTIQCQVDSQVTMMFWYRQQPGQSLTLIATANQGSEATYESGFVIDKFPISRPNLTFSTLTVSNMSPEDSSIYLCSARTGGNTEAFFGQGTRLTVV.

This clone appeared a single time. The chain combines TRBV7-9 with TRBJ2-2; D call uncertain. The CDR3 spans 13 residues. V was pared by 7 bases and J by 2 bases, with 8 bases between. Germline CDR1 reads SEHNR; CDR2 reads FQNEAQ (reference sequence). The CDR3 sequence: CASTRTNTGELFF. CDR3 nucleotide sequence: TGTGCCAGCACCCGAACAAACACCGGGGAGCTGTTTTTT.

The J gene is TRBJ2-6, the V gene TRBV7-2, with 9 bases lining up with TRBD1. V lost 1 base and J lost 0; bases outside the gene matches: 4. This CDR3 is built from 18 residues. Germline V CDR1 and CDR2: SGHTA, FQGNSA. CDR3 residues: CASSLDATGGSGANVLTF. CDR3 in DNA: TGTGCCAGCAGCTTAGATGCGACAGGGGGCTCTGGGGCCAACGTCCTGACTTTC.

V is TRBV12-5 and J is TRBJ2-1; 13 bases fit TRBD2. The germline CDR1 and CDR2 sequences are LGHNT and FRNRAP. Unmatched junction bases numbered 7, after V lost 5 bases and J lost 0 bases. This CDR3 region has 18 residues. CDR3 region: CASGLPGLAGDSYNEQFF. Written as DNA, the CDR3 is TGTGCTAGTGGTCTTCCCGGACTAGCGGGGGACTCCTACAATGAGCAGTTCTTC.

V and J are TRBV6-5 and TRBJ2-7, with D possibly TRBD2 on 6 matching bases. Germline V gene data show CDR1 as MNHEY and CDR2 as SVGAGI. The CDR3 loop spans 12 amino acids. The ends were cut back, 6 bases at V and 8 bases at J, with 14 bases in the middle. CDR3 protein: CASSLNGGKQYF. The CDR3 bases are TGTGCCAGCAGCCTCAACGGGGGTAAGCAGTACTTC.

This chain joins TRBV5-4 and TRBJ2-7; 8 bases map to TRBD2. The CDR3 length is 15 residues. Trimming removed 2 bases from V and 2 bases from J; junction bases left unmatched: 6. The germline V gene has CDR1 SGHNT and CDR2 YYREEE (reference sequence). The CDR3 here is CASSFMAGGPYEQYF. The CDR3 DNA reads TGTGCCAGCAGCTTTATGGCGGGGGGCCCCTACGAGCAGTACTTC.

V gene TRBV10-2 combines with J gene TRBJ2-1; D uncertain. The CDR3 covers 12 residues. V was clipped by 7 bases and J by 5 bases, with 9 bases between them. Germline V CDR1 and CDR2: WSHSY, SAAADI. The CDR3 sequence: CASTPRNNEQFF. The CDR3 DNA reads as TGCGCCAGCACTCCGCGGAACAATGAGCAGTTCTTC.

The V gene is TRBV5-1, the J gene TRBJ2-3, with D perhaps TRBD1 (5 bases). Germline-derived CDR1 and CDR2 are SGHRS and YFSETQ. V lost 4 bases and J lost 0, with 15 bases in between. The CDR3 has 16 amino acids. In DNA, the CDR3 is TGCGCCAGCAGCCATACAGGAGCTACTAGCACAGATACGCAGTATTTT. Protein product: CASSHTGATSTDTQYF.

Concerning this clone: The junction departs from germline at one end; a sequencing error may be responsible. The chain has TRBV4-3 and TRBJ2-5; TRBD2 might be the D (6 bases). The CDR3 spans 15 residues. CDR1 LGHNA and CDR2 YSLEER come from the germline V gene. DNA for the CDR3: TGCGCCAGCAGCCAGTCCTCGGGAGACCAACAGACCCAGTACTTC. It yields the protein CASSQSSGDQQTQYF.

This chain connects TRBV7-2 to TRBJ2-1, with TRBD2 matching 15 bases. V lost 8 bases, J lost 4 bases, and 15 bases stayed unmatched. The CDR3 has 19 residues. Germline CDR1 SGHTA, CDR2 FQGNSA. The CDR3, as DNA: TGTGCCAGCGCGGCATTGGGGGGACTAGCGGGAGGACTGTACAATGAGCAGTTCTTC. Amino acid sequence: CASAALGGLAGGLYNEQFF.

The gene calls are TRBV7-6 and TRBJ2-1, with TRBD2 identical over 11 bases. CDR3 length: 19 amino acids. Germline assignment: CDR1 SGHVS and CDR2 FNYEAQ. With V trimmed by 5 bases and J by 0 bases, 12 bases remained unmatched. This chain's CDR3 is CASSPYQRTSGSSYNEQFF. The CDR3, as DNA: TGTGCCAGCAGCCCTTACCAAAGAACTAGCGGGAGCTCCTACAATGAGCAGTTCTTC.

The gene calls are TRBV11-2 and TRBJ2-7; 8 nucleotides match TRBD2. V lost 5 bases to trimming and J lost 4 bases; unmatched junction nucleotides: 4. The CDR3 contains 13 residues. Per the germline V gene, CDR1 is SGHAT and CDR2 is FQNNGV. The CDR3 sequence: CASSTSGQYEQYF. The CDR3 DNA reads as TGTGCCAGCAGCACTAGCGGTCAATACGAGCAGTACTTC.